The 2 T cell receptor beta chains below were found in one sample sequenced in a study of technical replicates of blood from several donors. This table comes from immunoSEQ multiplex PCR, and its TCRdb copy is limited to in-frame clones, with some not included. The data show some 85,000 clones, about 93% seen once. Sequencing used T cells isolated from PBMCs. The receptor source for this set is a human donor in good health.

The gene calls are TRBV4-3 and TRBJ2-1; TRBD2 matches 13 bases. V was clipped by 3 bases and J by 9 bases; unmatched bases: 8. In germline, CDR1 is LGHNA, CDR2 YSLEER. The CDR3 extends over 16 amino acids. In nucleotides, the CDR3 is TGCGCCAGCAGCCATCTACTAGCGGGAGGGTGGGGTGAGCAGTTCTTC. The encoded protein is CASSHLLAGGWGEQFF.

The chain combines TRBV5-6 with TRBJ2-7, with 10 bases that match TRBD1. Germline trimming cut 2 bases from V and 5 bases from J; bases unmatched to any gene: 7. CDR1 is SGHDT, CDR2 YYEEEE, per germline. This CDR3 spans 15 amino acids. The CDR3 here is CASSFPGQGTHEQYF. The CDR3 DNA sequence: TGTGCCAGCAGCTTCCCGGGACAGGGGACCCACGAGCAGTACTTC.